These 29 T cell receptor beta chains were all obtained from the same sample, sequenced in a study of cytomegalovirus exposure and HLA in healthy donors. PCR employed 60 Vbeta and 13 Jbeta primers. Clones were sequenced by immunoSEQ multiplex PCR, and TCRdb holds only the in-frame ones, with some missing. The table has some 130,000 clones, approximately 85% seen once. The sample comprised PBMCs. The receptors here all came from a woman in her 30s in good health and CMV-seropositive.

There are a few counts of this clone. The CDR3 spells CASAVGEKLFF. As DNA, the CDR3 is TGTGCCAGCGCGGTGGGTGAAAAACTGTTTTTT. V and J are TRBV6-5 and TRBJ1-4, with D uncertain. V was clipped by 8 bases and J by 7 bases, with 8 bases between them. Germline CDR1 MNHEY, CDR2 SVGAGI. The CDR3 loop spans 11 amino acids.

This chain joins TRBV28 and TRBJ2-7, with D maybe TRBD1 (6 bases). The CDR3 covers 13 residues. The germline gives CDR1 MDHEN, CDR2 SYDVKM. With 6 bases removed from V and 4 bases from J, the gap between germline ends came to 13 bases. CDR3 region: CASSSPGQYEQYF. The CDR3 DNA follows: TGTGCCAGCAGCTCCCCCGGACAGTACGAGCAGTACTTC.

The V gene is TRBV9, the J gene TRBJ1-3; tentatively, D is TRBD1 (5 bases). Trimming pared 4 bases from V and 0 bases from J, leaving 11 bases between. The CDR3 loop spans 15 amino acids. CDR1 and CDR2 (germline): SGDLS, YYNGEE. In DNA, the CDR3 is TGTGCCAGCAGCCCATTCGGGGGCTCTGGAAACACCATATATTTT. Translated, it gives CASSPFGGSGNTIYF.

The V gene is TRBV5-6, the J gene TRBJ2-1; D is uncertain. This CDR3 region has 13 residues. Deletions cut 2 bases from V and 2 bases from J, with 5 bases between. Looked up from germline, CDR1 is SGHDT and CDR2 is YYEEEE. The CDR3 region is CASSFPPYNEQFF. In nucleotides, the CDR3 is TGTGCCAGCAGCTTCCCTCCCTACAATGAGCAGTTCTTC.

This clone was counted a single time. The chain recombines TRBV7-9 with TRBJ2-5; TRBD2 is a possible D gene (6 bases). Germline V lookup: CDR1 SEHNR, CDR2 FQNEAQ (reference sequence). V lost 1 base and J lost 7, with 13 bases in between. The CDR3 has 14 residues. CDR3 DNA: TGTGCCAGCAGCTTAGACGGGAGCGGAGGGACCCAGTACTTC. It is translated as CASSLDGSGGTQYF.

The V gene is TRBV19, the J gene TRBJ1-1, with D possibly being TRBD1 (5 bases). The germline V and J ends were trimmed by 5 bases and 1 base, with 11 bases remaining between them. CDR1 LNHDA and CDR2 SQIVND come from the germline V gene (reference sequence). The CDR3 totals 14 residues. CDR3 loop: CASSQIGGNTEAFF. DNA for the CDR3: TGTGCCAGTAGTCAAATCGGGGGGAACACTGAAGCTTTCTTT.

This CDR3 is CASSARTSGRNEQFF. In DNA, the CDR3 is TGTGCCAGCAGTGCGAGGACTAGCGGGAGGAATGAGCAGTTCTTC. The gene calls are TRBV2 and TRBJ2-1; 14 bases match TRBD2. Unmatched junction bases numbered 3, after V lost 4 bases and J lost 7 bases. CDR3 size: 15 residues. Germline CDR1 and CDR2: SNHLY and FYNNEI.

The genes are TRBV30 and TRBJ1-6; D is unresolved. The V gene lost 0 bases and the J gene lost 6 bases, with 9 bases spanning the gap. Germline CDR1 GTSNPN, CDR2 SVGIG (reference sequence). The CDR3 sequence is 14 residues long. As DNA, the CDR3 is TGTGCCTGGAGTGTTGGAGGGTTTAATTCACCCCTCCACTTT. Translated: CAWSVGGFNSPLHF.

V is TRBV27 and J is TRBJ2-1; TRBD2 is a possible D gene (5 bases). V lost 8 bases to trimming and J lost 2 bases, with 13 bases between them. The CDR3 has 14 residues. Germline lookup yields CDR1 MNHEY and CDR2 SMNVEV (reference sequence). CDR3 amino acids: CASGVAGPYNEQFF. The CDR3 region has the DNA TGTGCCAGCGGGGTGGCGGGTCCCTACAATGAGCAGTTCTTC.

As regards this clone: Additional DNA sequences in this sample encode the identical CDR3. The CDR3 is CAWSVREGTEAFF. CDR3 sequence (DNA): TGTGCCTGGAGTGTCCGGGAAGGCACTGAAGCTTTCTTT. The chain uses TRBV30 and TRBJ1-1; D ambiguous. CDR3 length equals 13 residues. The germline V and J ends were trimmed by 0 bases and 4 bases, with 9 bases remaining between them. Germline lookup yields CDR1 GTSNPN and CDR2 SVGIG (reference sequence). Combining the CDR3 with reference TRBV30 and TRBJ1-1 gives the whole variable domain SQTIHQWPATLVQPVGSPLSLECTVEGTSNPNLYWYRQAAGRGLQLLFYSVGIGQISSEVPQNLSASRPQDRQFILSSKKLLLSDSGFYLCAWSVREGTEAFFGQGTRLTVV.

This clone has more than one count but fewer than ten. CDR3 region: CASSYWGQSDTQYF. CDR3 DNA sequence: TGTGCCAGCAGTTACTGGGGGCAGTCAGATACGCAGTATTTT. V and J are TRBV6-6 and TRBJ2-3; maybe TRBD1 (6 bases). V lost 1 base, J lost 4 bases, and 9 bases lay in between. The V gene's germline CDR1 is MNHNY and CDR2 SVGAGI (reference sequence). CDR3 size: 14 residues.

The gene calls are TRBV19 and TRBJ1-2; no firm D call. CDR3 length: 13 residues. Trimming stripped 5 bases from V and 3 bases from J, with 10 bases between. Germline CDR1 reads LNHDA; CDR2 reads SQIVND (reference sequence). The CDR3 nucleotides are TGTGCCAGTAGTGACACCGGGGACTATGGCTACACCTTC. Encoded protein: CASSDTGDYGYTF.

The DNA for the CDR3 is TGTGCCAGCAGGGATCCGGGACAGGGAATCACCGGGGAGCTGTTTTTT. As protein: CASRDPGQGITGELFF. The chain has TRBV7-3 and TRBJ2-2; 9 nucleotides align to TRBD1. This CDR3 has 16 residues. After removal of 6 bases from V and 4 bases from J, the junction contained 9 bases not matched to a gene. The germline V gene encodes CDR1 SGHTA and CDR2 FQGTGA.

This chain uses TRBV4-2 with TRBJ2-3; the D gene is possibly TRBD1 (6 bases). CDR3 length equals 14 residues. The V gene lost 4 bases and the J gene lost 0 bases, with 8 bases spanning the gap. Germline V lookup: CDR1 LGHNA, CDR2 YNFKEQ. The CDR3 nucleotides read TGTGCCAGCAGCCCAGGGGTTAGCACAGATACGCAGTATTTT. Protein: CASSPGVSTDTQYF.

The rearrangement uses TRBV5-1 and TRBJ1-5, with D possibly matching TRBD1 (5 bases). Germline loops: CDR1 SGHRS, CDR2 YFSETQ. Trimming took 3 bases from V and 10 from J, leaving 17 bases between them. This CDR3 region has 14 residues. CDR3 region: CASSSSYGGGPQHF. DNA of the CDR3: TGCGCCAGCAGCTCTTCCTACGGGGGAGGCCCCCAGCATTTT.

This chain connects TRBV7-3 to TRBJ2-2; the match to TRBD2 covers 10 bases. Germline V lookup: CDR1 SGHTA, CDR2 FQGTGA. Trimming removed 2 bases from V and 7 bases from J; junction bases left unmatched: 10. CDR3 length: 17 amino acids. CDR3 sequence (DNA): TGTGCCAGCAGCTTAGTCGGGACTAGCGCTGTGAGCGGGGAGCTGTTTTTT. Translated: CASSLVGTSAVSGELFF.

The chain couples TRBV28 to TRBJ1-5, with a weak D call TRBD1 (5 bases). Trimming removed 7 bases from V and 6 bases from J, with 19 bases in between. CDR1 and CDR2 (germline): MDHEN, SYDVKM. The CDR3 extends over 15 amino acids. In nucleotides, the CDR3 is TGTGCCAGCACCTATCCAGGAGGGGTCGCTCAGCCCCAGCATTTT. Protein: CASTYPGGVAQPQHF.

The genes are TRBV27 and TRBJ2-3; TRBD1 agrees at 8 bases. The V and J ends lost 5 bases and 6 bases, in that order; junction bases with no gene match: 13. Germline CDR1 MNHEY, CDR2 SMNVEV (reference sequence). The CDR3 spans 16 residues. The CDR3 region has the DNA TGTGCCAGCAGTCCCTCACAGGGGGATGCCATGGATACGCAGTATTTT. As protein: CASSPSQGDAMDTQYF.

The chain has TRBV2 and TRBJ2-7; 11 nucleotides align to TRBD2. V dropped 6 bases and J dropped 0; count of bases not matched to a gene: 16. The CDR3 has 19 amino acids. Germline V CDR1 and CDR2: SNHLY, FYNNEI. CDR3 in DNA: TGTGCCAGCAGGGCTACACTAGCGGGGGAGCCTTTCAGCTCCTACGAGCAGTACTTC. Protein: CASRATLAGEPFSSYEQYF.

The chain recombines TRBV28 with TRBJ2-7; 9 positions agree with TRBD2. Germline CDR1 reads MDHEN; CDR2 reads SYDVKM. V dropped 6 bases and J dropped 4; count of bases not matched to a gene: 7. CDR3 length equals 14 residues. CDR3 sequence: CASRIAGDLYEQYF. The CDR3 coding sequence is TGTGCCAGCAGGATAGCGGGAGATCTATACGAGCAGTACTTC.

The V gene is TRBV6-5, the J gene TRBJ1-4; perhaps TRBD1 as D (6 bases). Germline V lookup: CDR1 MNHEY, CDR2 SVGAGI. This CDR3 spans 15 amino acids. V lost 6 bases and J lost 4, with 15 bases in between. The CDR3 is CASRSFGGFNEKLFF. The CDR3 bases are TGTGCCAGCAGGTCTTTTGGGGGCTTTAATGAAAAACTGTTTTTT.

The V gene is TRBV6-5, the J gene TRBJ1-1; 7 bases align to TRBD1. J was trimmed by 0 bases and V by 2 bases; bases with no gene match: 3. The CDR3 runs to 15 residues. Germline V gene data show CDR1 as MNHEY and CDR2 as SVGAGI. The DNA of the CDR3 is TGTGCCAGCAGTTACGGGGGACAGATGAACACTGAAGCTTTCTTT. Protein: CASSYGGQMNTEAFF.

This clone was counted between two and nine times. This chain joins TRBV6-1 and TRBJ2-2, with D maybe TRBD2 (7 bases). Trimming left V 4 bases short and J 4 bases short, with 13 bases between. Germline CDR1 is MNHNS and CDR2 is SASEGT. This CDR3 contains 15 residues. In DNA form, the CDR3 reads TGTGCCAGCAGTGGCGGGGGCGCGAGCACCGGGGAGCTGTTTTTT. Encoded protein: CASSGGGASTGELFF.

J is TRBJ1-1 and V is TRBV7-9, with 7 bases fitting TRBD1. With V trimmed by 2 bases and J by 4 bases, 4 bases remained unmatched. Germline V gene lookup returns CDR1 SEHNR and CDR2 FQNEAQ (reference sequence). This CDR3 is built from 14 residues. The CDR3 sequence is CASSLQGDVTEAFF. The CDR3 bases are TGTGCCAGCAGCTTACAGGGGGATGTCACTGAAGCTTTCTTT.

The chain has TRBV27 and TRBJ2-3; 8 nucleotides match TRBD1. Trimming at V came to 6 bases and at J to 1 base, leaving 6 bases not matched to a gene. From germline, CDR1 is MNHEY and CDR2 SMNVEV (reference sequence). The CDR3 is made up of 15 amino acids. Here the CDR3 DNA reads TGTGCCAGCAGCCCTCAGGGACAGGGCACAGATACGCAGTATTTT. It yields the protein CASSPQGQGTDTQYF.

The J gene is TRBJ2-5, the V gene TRBV11-2, with a tentative D call TRBD1 (5 bases). The J call may be wrong; the DNA end is better matched by TRBJ2-7. CDR1 and CDR2 from the germline V gene are SGHAT and FQNNGV. This CDR3 spans 18 amino acids. The CDR3 protein is CASSLRGNRQIKPYEQYF. The CDR3, as DNA: TGTGCCAGCAGCTTAAGAGGAAACAGACAGATCAAACCCTACGAGCAGTACTTC.

The V call is TRBV7-8, the J call TRBJ2-5; TRBD2 agrees at 9 bases. V gave up 4 bases and J gave up 4 bases; unmatched junction bases: 13. Germline-derived CDR1 and CDR2 are SGHVS and FQNEAQ. CDR3 length: 17 amino acids. The CDR3 loop is CASSYLAPSGVGETQYF. In DNA form, the CDR3 reads TGTGCCAGCAGCTACCTTGCCCCTAGCGGGGTGGGAGAGACCCAGTACTTC.

This clone has a single count. This chain links TRBV11-2 with TRBJ1-2, with D maybe TRBD1 (6 bases). The CDR3 spans 15 residues. Germline CDR1 is SGHAT and CDR2 is FQNNGV. The V end lost 5 bases, the J end lost 0 bases, and 13 bases lay between the germline ends. CDR3 sequence (DNA): TGTGCCAGCAGCCAGACAGGCAACCCTAACTATGGCTACACCTTC. Amino acid sequence: CASSQTGNPNYGYTF.

The chain joins TRBV4-2 to TRBJ2-1; 7 bases align to TRBD1. Trimming at V came to 0 bases and at J to 3 bases, leaving 5 bases not matched to a gene. This CDR3 contains 16 residues. Germline V gene sequence: CDR1 LGHNA, CDR2 YNFKEQ. This CDR3 is CASSQDRAGGYNEQFF. The DNA for the CDR3 is TGTGCCAGCAGCCAAGATAGGGCAGGGGGCTACAATGAGCAGTTCTTC.